Below, 20 T cell receptor beta chains from the same sample are listed, as sequenced in a study of human T cells and chemical hapten exposure. It was the library that attached unique molecular identifiers to individual cDNA molecules. MiXCR, applied by TCRdb to the reads, yields one record per CDR3 protein. The sample gives about 120,000 distinct CDR3 sequences, around 9% of which show up once; 1.2% to 1.5% is in the top ten. The template was total RNA from unfractionated whole blood. The sequencing sample was made of whole blood. Source of these receptors: a human donor in good health. Some clones in this sample may be carry-over from other donors' samples.

About this clonotype itself: A single base separates this from a much larger clone, so it may be a read error. The chain uses TRBV7-9 and TRBJ2-1, with 14 bases fitting TRBD2. This CDR3 spans 17 amino acids. V trimming: 4 bases; J trimming: 6 bases; junction bases outside the gene matches: 8. CDR1 and CDR2 (germline): SEHNR, FQNEAQ (reference sequence). The CDR3, as DNA: TGTGCCAGCAGCTGGGGACTAGCGGGGGAGAACAGCAATGAGCAGTTCTTC. Translation gives CASSWGLAGENSNEQFF.

The V and J genes are TRBV2 and TRBJ1-6, with TRBD1 as a possible D gene (5 bases). This CDR3 comprises 15 residues. V was shortened by 2 bases and J by 8 bases, with 13 bases between the two germline ends. CDR1 and CDR2 (germline): SNHLY, FYNNEI. CDR3 in DNA: TGTGCCAGCAGTGAACAGGCGGGACGGGATTCACCCCTCCACTTT. Translating it yields CASSEQAGRDSPLHF.

This clonotype was counted many times. This sequence joins TRBV27 and TRBJ2-7, with D perhaps TRBD2 (5 bases). Trimming took off 5 bases at V and 5 bases at J, with 13 bases between the two ends. From germline, CDR1 is MNHEY and CDR2 SMNVEV (reference sequence). This CDR3 comprises 13 residues. In DNA, the CDR3 is TGTGCCAGCAGTCCGCGGGCGAGGGACGAGCAGTACTTC. It encodes CASSPRARDEQYF.

The chain is built from TRBV7-2 and TRBJ1-5; D is possibly TRBD1 (5 bases). Germline CDR1 and CDR2: SGHTA and FQGNSA. The CDR3 is made up of 15 amino acids. Trimming took off 1 base at V and 5 bases at J, with 12 bases between the two ends. The CDR3: CASSLVGGSDQPQHF. In DNA, the CDR3 is TGTGCCAGCAGCTTAGTGGGGGGGTCCGATCAGCCCCAGCATTTT.

This chain links TRBV3-1 with TRBJ2-7; no clear D. The CDR3 sequence is 13 residues long. Trimming left V 0 bases short and J 5 bases short, with 8 bases between. Germline V lookup: CDR1 LGHDT, CDR2 YNNKEL (reference sequence). The CDR3 region has the DNA TGTGCCAGCAGCCAAGAGTTCCGGGACGAGCAGTACTTC. It encodes CASSQEFRDEQYF.

This clonotype was found a few times. V gene TRBV20-1 combines with J gene TRBJ2-2; the match to TRBD1 covers 7 bases. The CDR3 runs 16 residues. V trimming: 0 bases; J trimming: 4 bases; junction bases outside the gene matches: 8. The germline V gene has CDR1 DFQATT and CDR2 SNEGSKA (reference sequence). In DNA form, the CDR3 reads TGCAGTGCTAGAGATCAATTTGGACAGGCCACCGGGGAGCTGTTTTTT. This gives the protein CSARDQFGQATGELFF.

Ten or more counts support this clonotype. The chain recombines TRBV12-3 or TRBV12-4 with TRBJ2-1; D uncertain. The CDR3 extends over 11 amino acids. Between the trimmed V and J ends, which lost 7 bases and 7 bases, there was a span of 8 bases. The CDR3 spells CASTFPNEQFF. CDR3 nucleotide sequence: TGTGCCAGCACCTTTCCTAATGAGCAGTTCTTC.

This clonotype has a handful of counts. The chain employs TRBV5-6 and TRBJ2-5, with TRBD2 matching over 12 bases. CDR1 and CDR2 from the germline V gene are SGHDT and YYEEEE. The J segment lost 1 base and the V segment lost 4 bases, leaving 8 bases of the junction unmatched. The CDR3 is made up of 17 amino acids. CDR3 in amino acids: CASSLGLAGTLQETQYF. The CDR3 DNA follows: TGTGCCAGCAGCCTGGGACTAGCGGGCACACTCCAAGAGACCCAGTACTTC.

This clonotype was found a few times. The CDR3 nucleotides read TGTGCCATCAGGGACCAATCCTACGAGCAGTACTTC. Translating it yields CAIRDQSYEQYF. The V call is TRBV10-3, the J call TRBJ2-7, with unresolved D. V was clipped by 6 bases and J by 1 base, with 7 bases between them. Germline loops: CDR1 ENHRY, CDR2 SYGVKD. The CDR3 length is 12 residues.

The rearrangement links TRBV10-3 to TRBJ2-3, with 7 bases aligning to TRBD2. CDR3 length equals 15 residues. J gave up 4 bases and V 0 bases, and 4 bases lay outside the gene matches. In germline, CDR1 is ENHRY, CDR2 SYGVKD. CDR3 coding DNA: TGTGCCATCAGTGAGTCGCCTAGCGGAGCAGATACGCAGTATTTT. It yields the protein CAISESPSGADTQYF.

This clonotype has a count of ten or more. V and J are TRBV7-9 and TRBJ2-1; 9 positions match TRBD1. CDR1 and CDR2 from the germline V gene are SEHNR and FQNEAQ (reference sequence). The CDR3 is 14 amino acids. Unmatched junction bases numbered 6, after V lost 5 bases and J lost 7 bases. Here the CDR3 reads CASSSRDRVNEQFF. The CDR3 region has the DNA TGTGCCAGCAGCAGCCGGGACAGGGTAAATGAGCAGTTCTTC.

This clonotype turned up a few times. The chain couples TRBV7-9 to TRBJ2-5, with TRBD2 identical over 10 bases. The CDR3 extends over 16 amino acids. J was trimmed by 0 bases and V by 5 bases; bases with no gene match: 6. CDR1 SEHNR and CDR2 FQNEAQ come from the germline V gene (reference sequence). In DNA, the CDR3 is TGTGCCAGCAGCCCACCGGGACTAGCGTACCAAGAGACCCAGTACTTC. Protein sequence: CASSPPGLAYQETQYF.

The chain has TRBV19 and TRBJ2-5; possible D gene TRBD2, 6 bases. The V gene's germline CDR1 is LNHDA and CDR2 SQIVND (reference sequence). The germline V and J ends were trimmed by 10 bases and 3 bases, with 15 bases remaining between them. This CDR3 has 13 residues. The CDR3 DNA sequence: TGTGCCACTAGGGACTCGTTGGAAGAGACCCAGTACTTC. It translates to CATRDSLEETQYF. The variable domain in full, completed from reference TRBV19 and TRBJ2-5, reads DGGITQSPKYLFRKEGQNVTLSCEQNLNHDAMYWYRQDPGQGLRLIYYSQIVNDFQKGDIAEGYSVSREKKESFPLTVTSAQKNPTAFYLCATRDSLEETQYFGPGTRLLVL.

In its sample, this clonotype was seen a few times. The chain links TRBV20-1 to TRBJ2-5, with D unresolved. Trimming stripped 6 bases from V and 1 base from J, with 15 bases between. CDR1 and CDR2 (germline): DFQATT, SNEGSKA (reference sequence). This CDR3 has 14 amino acids. The CDR3 DNA reads TGCAGTGCCCCCCTACGGACCCTCCAAGAGACCCAGTACTTC. This sequence encodes CSAPLRTLQETQYF.

The CDR3 loop reads CASSLDGRGSYEQYF. The DNA of the CDR3 is TGTGCCAGCAGCTTGGACGGCAGGGGCTCCTACGAGCAGTACTTC. This sequence joins TRBV5-4 and TRBJ2-7; possibly TRBD1 for D (6 bases). In germline, CDR1 is SGHNT, CDR2 YYREEE (reference sequence). The CDR3 contains 15 residues. V was trimmed by 0 bases and J by 0 bases, leaving 10 bases between them. The whole variable domain, filled in from reference TRBV5-4 and TRBJ2-7, reads ETGVTQSPTHLIKTRGQQVTLRCSSQSGHNTVSWYQQALGQGPQFIFQYYREEENGRGNFPPRFSGLQFPNYSSELNVNALELDDSALYLCASSLDGRGSYEQYFGPGTRLTVT.

This clonotype was counted only a few times. V usage is TRBV29-1 and J usage is TRBJ1-1; D gene unclear. V was pared by 4 bases and J by 0 bases, with 9 bases between. Germline-derived CDR1 and CDR2 are SQVTM and ANQGSEA. CDR3 length: 13 amino acids. The CDR3 sequence is CSVGIYMNTEAFF. The CDR3 bases are TGCAGCGTTGGGATATACATGAACACTGAAGCTTTCTTT.

This clonotype has only a few counts. The chain joins TRBV9 to TRBJ2-5, with D tentatively TRBD2 (5 bases). CDR3 size: 14 residues. Deletions cut 3 bases from V and 2 bases from J, with 11 bases between. CDR1 and CDR2 (germline): SGDLS, YYNGEE. The CDR3 nucleotides read TGTGCCAGCAGCGCCGAGGGCAGGCAAGAGACCCAGTACTTC. Translation gives CASSAEGRQETQYF.

This clonotype was counted many times. The rearrangement uses TRBV5-5 and TRBJ2-3; D is uncertain. V was pared by 5 bases and J by 0 bases, with 4 bases between. The CDR3 sequence is 12 residues long. Germline V lookup: CDR1 SGHKS, CDR2 YYEKEE (reference sequence). The CDR3 DNA reads TGTGCCAGCAGTTCTAGCACAGATACGCAGTATTTT. Amino acid sequence: CASSSSTDTQYF.

This clonotype was found many times. The gene calls are TRBV5-5 and TRBJ1-5; D perhaps matches TRBD1 (5 bases). V lost 4 bases and J 0 bases, leaving 8 bases between the germline ends. CDR1 is SGHKS and CDR2 is YYEKEE in the germline V gene (reference sequence). The CDR3 is made up of 14 amino acids. The CDR3 DNA reads as TGTGCCAGCAGCCTGACAGATAGCAATCAGCCCCAGCATTTT. It codes for CASSLTDSNQPQHF.

V usage is TRBV6-5 and J usage is TRBJ2-1, with 14 bases fitting TRBD2. CDR1 and CDR2 from the germline V gene are MNHEY and SVGAGI. The length of the CDR3 is 16 residues. The V segment lost 0 bases and the J segment 7 bases; nucleotides outside the gene matches: 2. This CDR3 reads CASSYSGLAGANEQFF. The CDR3 DNA reads as TGTGCCAGCAGTTACTCGGGACTAGCGGGGGCTAATGAGCAGTTCTTC.